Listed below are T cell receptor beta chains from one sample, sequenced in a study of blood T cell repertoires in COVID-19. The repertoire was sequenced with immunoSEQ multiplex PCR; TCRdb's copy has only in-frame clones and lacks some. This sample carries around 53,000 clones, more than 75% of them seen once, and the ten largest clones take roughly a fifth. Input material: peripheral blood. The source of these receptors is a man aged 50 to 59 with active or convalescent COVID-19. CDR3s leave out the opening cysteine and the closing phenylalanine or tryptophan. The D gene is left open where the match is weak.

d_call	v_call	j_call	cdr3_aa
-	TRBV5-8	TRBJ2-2	ASSSQTTGELF
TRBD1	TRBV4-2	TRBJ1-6	ASSPFPRRGQGSSYNSPLH
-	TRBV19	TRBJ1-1	ASSIRGHTEAF
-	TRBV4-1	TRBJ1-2	ASSQTGYGYT
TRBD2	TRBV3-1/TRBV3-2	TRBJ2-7	ASSPQTSGRFHEQY
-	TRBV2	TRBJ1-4	ASSERRDFNEKLF
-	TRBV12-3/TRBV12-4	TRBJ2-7	ASSRVNSYEQY
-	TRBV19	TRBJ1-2	ASSIQGSRVGGYT
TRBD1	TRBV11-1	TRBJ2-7	ASSFGTGYEQY
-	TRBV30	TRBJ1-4	AWVRLGVDEKLF
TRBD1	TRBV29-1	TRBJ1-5	SVLRDRGQPQH
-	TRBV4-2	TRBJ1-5	ASSQDRGNQPQH
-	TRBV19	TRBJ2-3	ASNPQGRITDTQY
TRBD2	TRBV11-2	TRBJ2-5	ASSPGTSGETQY
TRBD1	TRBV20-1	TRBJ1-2	SASRTGASGYT
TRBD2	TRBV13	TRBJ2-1	ASSLDAGGPNEQF
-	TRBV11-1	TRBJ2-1	ASSPKTSLAHEQF
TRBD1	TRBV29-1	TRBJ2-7	SVGQGEPYEQY
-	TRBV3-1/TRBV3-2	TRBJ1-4	ASSPQQNNNEKLF
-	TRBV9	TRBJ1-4	ASSVGNGGATNEKLF
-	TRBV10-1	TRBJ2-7	ASSDSSSGYEQY
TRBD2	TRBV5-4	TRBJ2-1	ASSLEGLIHNEQF
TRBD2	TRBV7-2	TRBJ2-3	ASSLYGTSSDTQY
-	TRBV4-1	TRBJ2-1	ASSQVRGSYNEQF
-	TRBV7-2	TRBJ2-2	ASSPQMNTGELF
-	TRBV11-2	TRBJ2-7	ASSGQRHEQY
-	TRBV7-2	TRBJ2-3	ASSLTGTSTDTQY
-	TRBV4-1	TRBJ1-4	ASSQTLPRATNEKLF
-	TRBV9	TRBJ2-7	ASSVAQNYEQY
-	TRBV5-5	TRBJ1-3	ASSLNNAVGNTIY
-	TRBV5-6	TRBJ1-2	ASSRDRPSYGYT
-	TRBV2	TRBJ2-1	AGSLGEGEQF
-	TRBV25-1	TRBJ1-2	ASSAYYYGYT
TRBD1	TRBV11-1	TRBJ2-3	ASSPGTGVTDTQY
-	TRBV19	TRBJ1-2	ASREDSYLTGYT
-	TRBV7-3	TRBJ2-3	ASSHLVDFSTDTQY
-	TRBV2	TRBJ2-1	ASAVVGRERGNEQF
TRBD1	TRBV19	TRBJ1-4	ASFTRDRGRDNEKLF
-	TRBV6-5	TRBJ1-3	ASGSGTRENTIY
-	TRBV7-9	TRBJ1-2	ASSRTSGTYGYT
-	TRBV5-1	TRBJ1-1	ASSLNGGFDTEAF
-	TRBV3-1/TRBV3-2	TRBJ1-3	ASSQGLQGPTLGAGNTIY
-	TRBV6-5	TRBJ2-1	ASSYSRLSSEQF
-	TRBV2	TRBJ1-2	ASSERDIYGYT
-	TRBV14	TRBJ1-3	ASSQPLVSSGNTIY
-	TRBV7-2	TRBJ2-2	ASSLVRSSSGELF
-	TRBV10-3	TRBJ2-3	AIRPQEDTDTQY
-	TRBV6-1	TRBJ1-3	ASSEAGQYGNTIY
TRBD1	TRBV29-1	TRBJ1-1	SGRGGQGVYTEAF
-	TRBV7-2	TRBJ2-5	ASSLGRWGDQY
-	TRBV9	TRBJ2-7	ASSVAPSDRNYEQY
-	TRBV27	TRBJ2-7	ASSYSGYEQY
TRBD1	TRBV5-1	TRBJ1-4	ASSSGQVNEKLF
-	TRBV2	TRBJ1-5	ASSERRGANQPQH
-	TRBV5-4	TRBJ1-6	ASSSRLQAPLH